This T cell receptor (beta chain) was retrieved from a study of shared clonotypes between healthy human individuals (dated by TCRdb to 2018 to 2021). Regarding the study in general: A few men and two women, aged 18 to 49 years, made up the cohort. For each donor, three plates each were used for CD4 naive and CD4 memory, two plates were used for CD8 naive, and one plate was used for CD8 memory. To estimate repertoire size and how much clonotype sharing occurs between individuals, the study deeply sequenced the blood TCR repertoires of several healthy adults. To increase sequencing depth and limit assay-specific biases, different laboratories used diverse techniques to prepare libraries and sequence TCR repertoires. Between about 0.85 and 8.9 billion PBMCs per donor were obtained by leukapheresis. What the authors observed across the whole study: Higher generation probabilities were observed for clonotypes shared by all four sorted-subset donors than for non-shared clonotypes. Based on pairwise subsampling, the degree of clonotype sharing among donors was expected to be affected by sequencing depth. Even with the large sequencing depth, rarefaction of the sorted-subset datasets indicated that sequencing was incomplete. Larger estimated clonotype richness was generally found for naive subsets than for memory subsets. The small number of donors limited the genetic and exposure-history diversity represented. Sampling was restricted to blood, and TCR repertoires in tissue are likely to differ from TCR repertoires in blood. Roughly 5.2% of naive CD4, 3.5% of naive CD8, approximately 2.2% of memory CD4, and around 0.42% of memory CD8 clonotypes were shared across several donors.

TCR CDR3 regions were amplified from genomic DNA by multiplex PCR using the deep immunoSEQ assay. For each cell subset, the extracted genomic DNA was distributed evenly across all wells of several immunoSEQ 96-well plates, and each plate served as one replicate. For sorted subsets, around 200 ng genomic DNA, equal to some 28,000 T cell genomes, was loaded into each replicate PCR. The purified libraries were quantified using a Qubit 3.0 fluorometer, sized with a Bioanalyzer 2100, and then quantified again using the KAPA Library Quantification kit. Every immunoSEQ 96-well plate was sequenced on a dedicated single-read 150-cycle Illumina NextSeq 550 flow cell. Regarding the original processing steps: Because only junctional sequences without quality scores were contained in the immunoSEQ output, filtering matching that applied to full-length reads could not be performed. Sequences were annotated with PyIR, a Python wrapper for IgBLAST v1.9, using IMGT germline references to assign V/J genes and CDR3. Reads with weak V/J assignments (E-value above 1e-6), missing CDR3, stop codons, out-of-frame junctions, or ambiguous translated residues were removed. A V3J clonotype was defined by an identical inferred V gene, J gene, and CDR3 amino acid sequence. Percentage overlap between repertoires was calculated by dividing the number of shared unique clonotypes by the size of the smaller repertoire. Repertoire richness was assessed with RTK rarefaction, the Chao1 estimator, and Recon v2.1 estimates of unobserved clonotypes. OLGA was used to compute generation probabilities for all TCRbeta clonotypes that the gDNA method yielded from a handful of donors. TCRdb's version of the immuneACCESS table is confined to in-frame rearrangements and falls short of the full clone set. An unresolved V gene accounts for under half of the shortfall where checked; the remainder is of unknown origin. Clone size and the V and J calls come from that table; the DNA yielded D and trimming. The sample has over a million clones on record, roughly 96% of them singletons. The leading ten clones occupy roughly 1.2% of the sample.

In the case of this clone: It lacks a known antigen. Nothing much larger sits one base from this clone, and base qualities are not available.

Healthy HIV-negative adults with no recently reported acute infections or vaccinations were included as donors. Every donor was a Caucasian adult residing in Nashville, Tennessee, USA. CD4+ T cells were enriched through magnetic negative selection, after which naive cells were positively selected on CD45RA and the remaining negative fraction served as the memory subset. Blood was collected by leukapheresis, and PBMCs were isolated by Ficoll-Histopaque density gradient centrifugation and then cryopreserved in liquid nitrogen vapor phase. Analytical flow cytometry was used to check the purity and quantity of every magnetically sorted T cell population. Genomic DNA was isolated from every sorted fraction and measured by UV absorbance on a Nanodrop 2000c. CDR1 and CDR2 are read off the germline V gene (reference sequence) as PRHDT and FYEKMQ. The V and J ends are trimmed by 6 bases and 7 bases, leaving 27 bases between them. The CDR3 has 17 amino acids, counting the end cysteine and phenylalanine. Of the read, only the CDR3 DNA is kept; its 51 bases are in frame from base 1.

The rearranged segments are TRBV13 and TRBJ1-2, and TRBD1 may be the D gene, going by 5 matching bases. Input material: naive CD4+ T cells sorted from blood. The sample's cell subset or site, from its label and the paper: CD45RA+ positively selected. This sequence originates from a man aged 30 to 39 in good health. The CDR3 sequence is CASSLKERRQGRGGYTF. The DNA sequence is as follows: TGTGCCAGCAGTTTAAAAGAGCGGCGTCAGGGAAGAGGTGGCTACACCTTC.